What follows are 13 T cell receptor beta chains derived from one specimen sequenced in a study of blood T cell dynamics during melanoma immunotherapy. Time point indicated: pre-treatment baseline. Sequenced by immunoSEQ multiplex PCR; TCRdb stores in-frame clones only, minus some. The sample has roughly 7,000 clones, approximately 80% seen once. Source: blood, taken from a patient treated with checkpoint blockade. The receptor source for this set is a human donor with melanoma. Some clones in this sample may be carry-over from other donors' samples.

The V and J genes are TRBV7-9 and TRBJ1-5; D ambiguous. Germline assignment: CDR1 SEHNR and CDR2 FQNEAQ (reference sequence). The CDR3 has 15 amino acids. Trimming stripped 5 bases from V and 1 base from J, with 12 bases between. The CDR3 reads CASSPPGGSNQPQHF. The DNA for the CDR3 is TGTGCCAGCAGCCCGCCCGGAGGGAGCAATCAGCCCCAGCATTTT.

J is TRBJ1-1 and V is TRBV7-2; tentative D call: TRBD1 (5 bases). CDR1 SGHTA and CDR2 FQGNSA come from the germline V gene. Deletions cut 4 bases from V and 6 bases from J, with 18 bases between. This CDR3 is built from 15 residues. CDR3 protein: CASSSGPSSSSEAFF. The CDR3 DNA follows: TGTGCCAGCAGCTCGGGACCCTCGTCTTCGTCTGAAGCTTTCTTT.

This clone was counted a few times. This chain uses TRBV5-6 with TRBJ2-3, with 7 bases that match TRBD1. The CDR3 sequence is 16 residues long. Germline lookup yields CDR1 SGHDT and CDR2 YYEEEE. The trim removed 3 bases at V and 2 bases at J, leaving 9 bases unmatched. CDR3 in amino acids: CASSWSGTASTDTQYF. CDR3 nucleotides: TGTGCCAGCAGCTGGTCCGGGACAGCCTCCACAGATACGCAGTATTTT.

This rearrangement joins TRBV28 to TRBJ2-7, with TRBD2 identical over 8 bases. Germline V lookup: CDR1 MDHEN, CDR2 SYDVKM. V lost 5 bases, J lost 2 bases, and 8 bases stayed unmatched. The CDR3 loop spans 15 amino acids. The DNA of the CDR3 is TGTGCCAGCAGTCTAAGCGGGAGCCCTACCTACGAGCAGTACTTC. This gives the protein CASSLSGSPTYEQYF.

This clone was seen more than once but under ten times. CDR3 sequence reads: CASSRSGVDADTQYF. As DNA, the CDR3 is TGCGCCAGCAGTCGTAGCGGCGTCGATGCAGATACGCAGTATTTT. The J gene is TRBJ2-3, the V gene TRBV10-1, with a weak D call TRBD2 (6 bases). CDR3 length: 15 residues. V lost 5 bases and J 4 bases, leaving 16 bases between the germline ends. CDR1 is WNHNN, CDR2 SYGVQD, per germline (reference sequence).

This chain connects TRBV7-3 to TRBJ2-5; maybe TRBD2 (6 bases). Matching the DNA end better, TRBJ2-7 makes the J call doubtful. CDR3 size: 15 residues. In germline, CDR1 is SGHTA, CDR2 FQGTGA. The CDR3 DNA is TGTGCCAGCAGGGATAGGACTACCAATTCCTACGAGCAGTACTTC. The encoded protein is CASRDRTTNSYEQYF.

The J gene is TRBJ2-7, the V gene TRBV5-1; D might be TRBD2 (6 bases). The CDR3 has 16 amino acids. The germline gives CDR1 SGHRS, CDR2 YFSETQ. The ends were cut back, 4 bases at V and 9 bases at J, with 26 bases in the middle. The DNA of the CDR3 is TGCGCCAGCAGCAGCTCGCGGGGCCTAGGTACCTACCGGCAGTACTTC. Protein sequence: CASSSSRGLGTYRQYF.

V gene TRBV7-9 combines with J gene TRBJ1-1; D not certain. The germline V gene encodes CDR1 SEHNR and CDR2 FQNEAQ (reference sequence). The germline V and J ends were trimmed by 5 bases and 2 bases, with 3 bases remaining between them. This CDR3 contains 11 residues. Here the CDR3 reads CASSRNTEAFF. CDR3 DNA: TGTGCCAGCAGCCGAAACACTGAAGCTTTCTTT.

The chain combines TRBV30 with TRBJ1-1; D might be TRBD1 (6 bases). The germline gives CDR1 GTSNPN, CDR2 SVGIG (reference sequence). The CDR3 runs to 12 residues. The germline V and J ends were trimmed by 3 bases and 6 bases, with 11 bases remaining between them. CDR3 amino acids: CAWRGTPPEAFF. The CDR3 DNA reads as TGTGCCTGGAGGGGGACACCACCTGAAGCTTTCTTT.

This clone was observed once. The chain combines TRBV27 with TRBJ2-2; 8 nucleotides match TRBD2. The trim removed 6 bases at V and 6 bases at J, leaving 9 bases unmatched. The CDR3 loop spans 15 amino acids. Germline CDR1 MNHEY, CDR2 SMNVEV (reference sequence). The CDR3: CASSKPLAGPGELFF. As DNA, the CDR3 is TGTGCCAGCAGCAAACCCCTAGCGGGTCCCGGGGAGCTGTTTTTT.

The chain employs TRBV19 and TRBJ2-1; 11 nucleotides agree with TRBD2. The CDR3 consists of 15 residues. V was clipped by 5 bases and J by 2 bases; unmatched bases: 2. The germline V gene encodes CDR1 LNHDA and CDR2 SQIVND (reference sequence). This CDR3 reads CASSQLAGAYNEQFF. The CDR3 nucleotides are TGTGCCAGTAGTCAACTAGCGGGGGCCTACAATGAGCAGTTCTTC.

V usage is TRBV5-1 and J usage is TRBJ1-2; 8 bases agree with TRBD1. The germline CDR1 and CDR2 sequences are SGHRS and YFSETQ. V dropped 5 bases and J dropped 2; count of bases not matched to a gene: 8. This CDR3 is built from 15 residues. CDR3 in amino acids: CASSLQGAPNYGYTF. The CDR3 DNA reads TGCGCCAGCAGTCTTCAGGGGGCGCCGAACTATGGCTACACCTTC. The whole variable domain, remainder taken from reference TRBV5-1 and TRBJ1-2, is KAGVTQTPRYLIKTRGQQVTLSCSPISGHRSVSWYQQTPGQGLQFLFEYFSETQRNKGNFPGRFSGRQFSNSRSEMNVSTLELGDSALYLCASSLQGAPNYGYTFGSGTRLTVV.

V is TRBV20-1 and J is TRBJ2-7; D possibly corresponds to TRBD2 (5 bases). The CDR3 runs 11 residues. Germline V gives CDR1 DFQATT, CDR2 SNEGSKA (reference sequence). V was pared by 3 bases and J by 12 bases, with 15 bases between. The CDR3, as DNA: TGCAGTGCTAGTTTTGTGAGGGATCGGTACTTC. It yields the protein CSASFVRDRYF.